This TCR beta chain was documented in a study of control samples from healthy donors and cancer patients. Germline-derived CDR1 and CDR2 are SGHRS and YFSETQ. The CDR3 covers 16 residues. V was pared by 4 bases and J by 6 bases, with 10 bases of the junction left unmatched. The repertoire was sequenced with immunoSEQ multiplex PCR; TCRdb's copy has only in-frame clones and lacks some. The sample contains 130,000 or so clones, about nine tenths of which appear only once. Input material: blood. J is TRBJ1-4 and V is TRBV5-1; 9 nucleotides match TRBD1. The source of this sequence is a man in his forties in good health. Here the CDR3 reads CASSTNSGTGYEKLFF. DNA for the CDR3: TGCGCCAGCAGCACTAATTCCGGGACAGGGTATGAAAAACTGTTTTTT. The full variable domain, rest sourced from reference TRBV5-1 and TRBJ1-4, is KAGVTQTPRYLIKTRGQQVTLSCSPISGHRSVSWYQQTPGQGLQFLFEYFSETQRNKGNFPGRFSGRQFSNSRSEMNVSTLELGDSALYLCASSTNSGTGYEKLFFGSGTQLSVL.